These 23 T cell receptor beta chains were sequenced from one sample in a study of ipilimumab plus nivolumab after autologous stem cell transplantation. Assay: immunoSEQ multiplex PCR; the TCRdb copy retains only in-frame clones and omits some. The repertoire consists of some 87,000 clones, with 75% to 85% occurring once and the leading ten covering roughly 2%. The material was PBMCs, obtained in a trial of ipilimumab plus nivolumab as post-transplant consolidation. The receptors stem from a male donor with diffuse large B-cell lymphoma.

This rearrangement joins TRBV7-8 to TRBJ2-7; possibly TRBD2 for D (6 bases). CDR1 is SGHVS and CDR2 is FQNEAQ in the germline V gene. V was shortened by 10 bases and J by 9 bases, with 16 bases between the two germline ends. This CDR3 region has 11 residues. CDR3 amino acids: CATGDLRWQYF. The CDR3 bases are TGTGCCACGGGGGACTTACGATGGCAGTACTTC.

This sequence joins TRBV6-5 and TRBJ1-2; tentative D call: TRBD1 (5 bases). The CDR3 consists of 14 residues. The V end lost 7 bases, the J end lost 4 bases, and 16 bases lay between the germline ends. CDR1 and CDR2 (germline): MNHEY, SVGAGI. The DNA for the CDR3 is TGTGCCAGCACTCGTCGGGGGTCCAGCTATGGCTACACCTTC. Translating it yields CASTRRGSSYGYTF.

This clone was counted only a few times. The rearrangement joins TRBV7-9 to TRBJ1-1; D is unresolved. Germline V gene lookup returns CDR1 SEHNR and CDR2 FQNEAQ (reference sequence). V was shortened by 5 bases and J by 5 bases, with 15 bases between the two germline ends. The CDR3 sequence is 14 residues long. This chain's CDR3 is CASSNYPLGTEAFF. CDR3 coding DNA: TGTGCCAGCAGCAACTATCCGCTAGGAACTGAAGCTTTCTTT. Full variable domain (rest looked up from reference TRBV7-9 and TRBJ1-1): DTGVSQNPRHKITKRGQNVTFRCDPISEHNRLYWYRQTLGQGPEFLTYFQNEAQLEKSRLLSDRFSAERPKGSFSTLEIQRTEQGDSAMYLCASSNYPLGTEAFFGQGTRLTVV.

This rearrangement joins TRBV5-6 to TRBJ1-1, with a possible D match to TRBD1 (5 bases). Germline V gene data show CDR1 as SGHDT and CDR2 as YYEEEE. The CDR3 loop spans 14 amino acids. Trimming took off 2 bases at V and 4 bases at J, with 12 bases between the two ends. In nucleotides, the CDR3 is TGTGCCAGCAGCTTCCAGGGAGGTATCACTGAAGCTTTCTTT. It specifies CASSFQGGITEAFF.

The chain employs TRBV11-1 and TRBJ2-7, with TRBD1 as a possible D gene (5 bases). The CDR3 loop spans 13 amino acids. Per germline, CDR1 SGHAT and CDR2 FQDESV (reference sequence). V was cut by 5 bases and J by 6 bases, with 14 bases left in between. CDR3 in amino acids: CASSVLRVSEQYF. Here the CDR3 DNA reads TGTGCCAGCAGCGTACTCAGGGTCAGCGAGCAGTACTTC.

The chain couples TRBV9 to TRBJ2-3, with 8 bases aligning to TRBD2. Germline CDR1 and CDR2: SGDLS and YYNGEE. Trimming cost V 6 bases and J 0 bases; bases outside gene matches: 9. CDR3 length: 16 residues. The CDR3 nucleotides read TGTGCCAGCAACCCAGGACTAGCAGCTAGCACAGATACGCAGTATTTT. It specifies CASNPGLAASTDTQYF.

The J gene is TRBJ1-2, the V gene TRBV10-3; D might be TRBD1 (5 bases). Per the germline V gene, CDR1 is ENHRY and CDR2 is SYGVKD. Trimming left V 2 bases short and J 6 bases short, with 13 bases between. The CDR3 totals 14 residues. The CDR3 spells CAISEGAAGNGYTF. DNA for the CDR3: TGTGCCATCAGTGAGGGGGCGGCAGGGAATGGCTACACCTTC.

The chain employs TRBV7-9 and TRBJ1-4; 11 positions agree with TRBD1. Germline V CDR1 and CDR2: SEHNR, FQNEAQ (reference sequence). This CDR3 comprises 16 residues. V was pared by 4 bases and J by 2 bases, with 3 bases of the junction left unmatched. Written as DNA, the CDR3 is TGTGCCAGCAGCTCGGGACAGGGGGGCACTAATGAAAAACTGTTTTTT. As protein: CASSSGQGGTNEKLFF.

J is TRBJ2-7 and V is TRBV2, with unresolved D. Looked up from germline, CDR1 is SNHLY and CDR2 is FYNNEI. The CDR3 is 14 amino acids. The germline V and J ends were trimmed by 2 bases and 4 bases, with 12 bases remaining between them. The CDR3 reads CASSERARQYEQYF. For the CDR3, the DNA is TGTGCCAGCAGTGAAAGGGCCAGACAATACGAGCAGTACTTC.

The chain links TRBV11-2 to TRBJ1-5, with 7 bases aligning to TRBD1. Losses at the gene ends were 1 base for V and 2 bases for J; bases not matched to a gene: 2. The germline V gene has CDR1 SGHAT and CDR2 FQNNGV. CDR3 size: 15 residues. The CDR3 here is CASSLGGTGNQPQHF. The DNA of the CDR3 is TGTGCCAGCAGCTTAGGGGGGACAGGCAATCAGCCCCAGCATTTT.

The chain uses TRBV4-1 and TRBJ2-7; 7 bases align to TRBD1. Trimming at V came to 0 bases and at J to 1 base, leaving 6 bases not matched to a gene. This CDR3 has 16 amino acids. The V gene's germline CDR1 is MGHRA and CDR2 YSYEKL. The CDR3 protein is CASSQEGPTGSYEQYF. The DNA of the CDR3 is TGCGCCAGCAGCCAAGAGGGGCCGACAGGGTCCTACGAGCAGTACTTC.

As concerns this clone: Other DNA variants within this sample encode the same CDR3. The rearrangement links TRBV21-1 to TRBJ1-5. TRBV21-1 is assigned pseudogene status. There are 14 residues in the CDR3. As DNA, the CDR3 is TGCGCCAGCAGCAAAGAAAGGGGAGGACAGCCCCAGCATTTT. The encoded protein is CASSKERGGQPQHF.

The genes are TRBV19 and TRBJ1-6; tentative D call: TRBD1 (5 bases). This CDR3 spans 15 amino acids. Germline V gene lookup returns CDR1 LNHDA and CDR2 SQIVND (reference sequence). V lost 5 bases, J lost 3 bases, and 11 bases lay in between. The CDR3 DNA reads TGTGCCAGTAGTCCGGACATGAGCTATAATTCACCCCTCCACTTT. Translation gives CASSPDMSYNSPLHF.

In this sample, this clone turned up once. J is TRBJ1-2 and V is TRBV5-5; maybe TRBD1 (5 bases). V lost 0 bases to trimming and J lost 6 bases, with 21 bases between them. CDR1 is SGHKS and CDR2 is YYEKEE in the germline V gene (reference sequence). The CDR3 covers 17 residues. The CDR3 sequence is CASSLVPPGRGNDGYTF. The DNA of the CDR3 is TGTGCCAGCAGCTTGGTTCCCCCAGGGAGGGGAAATGATGGCTACACCTTC.

This clone has only a few counts. The chain uses TRBV5-5 and TRBJ1-2, with a possible D match to TRBD1 (5 bases). The CDR3 spans 13 residues. Trimming took 3 bases from V and 8 from J, leaving 14 bases between them. Germline assignment: CDR1 SGHKS and CDR2 YYEKEE (reference sequence). Written as DNA, the CDR3 is TGTGCCAGCAGCTATCACCGGGGGAAAGGCTACACCTTC. Translated: CASSYHRGKGYTF.

Only a few counts were recorded for this clone. Germline is not matched at one junction end, which may reflect a read error. The CDR3 DNA reads as TGTGCCAGTAGTACCGTGAGAGGGACAGACAAAGAGTGGTTT. It translates to CASSTVRGTDKEWF. This chain connects TRBV19 to TRBJ1-1, with TRBD1 identical over 7 bases. There are 14 residues in the CDR3. Germline lookup yields CDR1 LNHDA and CDR2 SQIVND (reference sequence).

The chain has TRBV7-2 and TRBJ2-3, with 8 bases that match TRBD2. The length of the CDR3 is 15 residues. Per germline, CDR1 SGHTA and CDR2 FQGNSA. The J segment lost 4 bases and the V segment lost 5 bases, leaving 8 bases of the junction unmatched. The CDR3 sequence is CASSDLRGAPDTQYF. The CDR3, as DNA: TGTGCCAGCAGCGACCTGCGGGGGGCCCCAGATACGCAGTATTTT.

The V gene is TRBV2, the J gene TRBJ1-2; D call uncertain. The germline V gene has CDR1 SNHLY and CDR2 FYNNEI. The CDR3 runs 13 residues. Trimming removed 6 bases from V and 5 bases from J, with 13 bases in between. CDR3 region: CASRETFMYGYTF. CDR3 in DNA: TGTGCCAGCAGGGAGACATTCATGTATGGCTACACCTTC. The full variable domain, in which reference TRBV2 and TRBJ1-2 provide the parts outside the CDR3, is EPEVTQTPSHQVTQMGQEVILRCVPISNHLYFYWYRQILGQKVEFLVSFYNNEISEKSEIFDDQFSVERPDGSNFTLKIRSTKLEDSAMYFCASRETFMYGYTFGSGTRLTVV.

CDR3 sequence reads: CASSVRQGENEKLFF. CDR3 sequence (DNA): TGTGCCAGCAGCGTCCGACAGGGGGAAAATGAAAAACTGTTTTTT. This chain connects TRBV9 to TRBJ1-4; TRBD1 matches at 9 bases. V gave up 2 bases and J gave up 5 bases; unmatched junction bases: 4. The CDR3 totals 15 residues. Per the germline V gene, CDR1 is SGDLS and CDR2 is YYNGEE.

This rearrangement joins TRBV29-1 to TRBJ1-1; TRBD1 is a possible D gene (5 bases). V gave up 7 bases and J gave up 1 base, with 13 bases separating them. CDR3 length: 13 amino acids. Germline V lookup: CDR1 SQVTM, CDR2 ANQGSEA. The CDR3 spells CSARQITNTEAFF. The CDR3 region has the DNA TGCAGCGCCAGACAGATCACGAACACTGAAGCTTTCTTT.

The chain couples TRBV7-2 to TRBJ1-3; D is uncertain. CDR3 size: 11 residues. Trimming removed 3 bases from V and 3 bases from J, with 0 bases in between. Germline V gene lookup returns CDR1 SGHTA and CDR2 FQGNSA. CDR3 DNA sequence: TGTGCCAGCAGCTTTGGAAACACCATATATTTT. Its translation: CASSFGNTIYF.

The V and J genes are TRBV7-3 and TRBJ2-2, with D possibly being TRBD2 (5 bases). Between the trimmed V and J ends, which lost 3 bases and 0 bases, there was a span of 11 bases. Looked up from germline, CDR1 is SGHTA and CDR2 is FQGTGA. The length of the CDR3 is 16 residues. The CDR3 here is CASSLSGAANTGELFF. DNA of the CDR3: TGTGCCAGCAGCTTGAGCGGAGCCGCGAACACCGGGGAGCTGTTTTTT.

V is TRBV5-5 and J is TRBJ1-4; TRBD1 matches at 10 bases. This CDR3 has 15 residues. V was clipped by 5 bases and J by 6 bases; unmatched bases: 7. From germline, CDR1 is SGHKS and CDR2 YYEKEE (reference sequence). In DNA form, the CDR3 reads TGTGCCAGCAGTTATTTTGGACAGGGGGATGAAAAACTGTTTTTT. It is translated as CASSYFGQGDEKLFF.